The 9 T cell receptor beta chains below were found in one sample sequenced in a study of cytomegalovirus exposure and HLA in healthy donors. Primers included in the PCR were 60 Vbeta and 13 Jbeta primers. Method: immunoSEQ multiplex PCR; TCRdb's copy keeps in-frame clones and lacks some. This sample's table has some 200,000 clones. The sample was PBMCs. Every receptor here comes from a man under 40 in good health and CMV-seronegative.

The chain has TRBV11-3 and TRBJ1-2; 8 bases map to TRBD1. CDR3 length: 18 residues. Germline CDR1 SGHNT, CDR2 YENEEA. V trimming: 5 bases; J trimming: 7 bases; junction bases outside the gene matches: 21. Here the CDR3 reads CASSLHGGYRGGSAGYTF. As DNA, the CDR3 is TGTGCCAGCAGCCTCCACGGGGGTTACAGGGGGGGTTCAGCTGGCTACACCTTC.

The V and J genes are TRBV9 and TRBJ2-7; TRBD2 might be the D (6 bases). Per germline, CDR1 SGDLS and CDR2 YYNGEE. V shed 3 bases and J shed 0 bases, with 13 bases lying between them. The CDR3 is made up of 15 amino acids. In DNA, the CDR3 is TGTGCCAGCAGCGCGGGGGTTGCGATCTCCTACGAGCAGTACTTC. It yields the protein CASSAGVAISYEQYF.

J is TRBJ2-7 and V is TRBV7-8; possible D gene TRBD2, 6 bases. V shed 2 bases and J shed 1 base, with 21 bases lying between them. CDR3 length equals 18 residues. Germline CDR1 reads SGHVS; CDR2 reads FQNEAQ. CDR3 in DNA: TGTGCCAGCAGCTTACCCACCCGGGTAGCCGGGGGATCCTACGAGCAGTACTTC. Its protein product is CASSLPTRVAGGSYEQYF.

This rearrangement joins TRBV5-1 to TRBJ1-4, with 9 bases that match TRBD1. The V and J ends lost 4 bases and 8 bases, in that order; junction bases with no gene match: 9. This CDR3 has 15 amino acids. The germline gives CDR1 SGHRS, CDR2 YFSETQ. CDR3 in DNA: TGCGCCAGCAGCCAGGGACAGGGCATGGCCGAAAAACTGTTTTTT. Protein: CASSQGQGMAEKLFF.

The chain recombines TRBV20-1 with TRBJ1-1; TRBD1 agrees at 8 bases. CDR1 is DFQATT, CDR2 SNEGSKA, per germline (reference sequence). V lost 6 bases and J lost 8; bases outside the gene matches: 5. The length of the CDR3 is 11 residues. CDR3 in amino acids: CSARTGWEAFF. Here the CDR3 DNA reads TGCAGTGCCCGGACAGGGTGGGAAGCTTTCTTT.

V and J are TRBV27 and TRBJ1-5, with D tentatively TRBD1 (6 bases). Between the trimmed V and J ends, which lost 3 bases and 2 bases, there was a span of 11 bases. Germline assignment: CDR1 MNHEY and CDR2 SMNVEV (reference sequence). This CDR3 region has 15 residues. The CDR3: CASSFWGRGNQPQHF. For the CDR3, the DNA is TGTGCCAGCAGTTTCTGGGGGCGCGGCAATCAGCCCCAGCATTTT.

The chain joins TRBV18 to TRBJ1-1; D unclear. Germline values: CDR1 KGHSH, CDR2 LQKENI. The ends were cut back, 4 bases at V and 2 bases at J, with 17 bases in the middle. The CDR3 covers 16 residues. This CDR3 reads CASSLYVLGSNTEAFF. For the CDR3, the DNA is TGTGCCAGCTCACTTTATGTCCTAGGCAGTAACACTGAAGCTTTCTTT. The whole variable domain, remainder taken from reference TRBV18 and TRBJ1-1, is NAGVMQNPRHLVRRRGQEARLRCSPMKGHSHVYWYRQLPEEGLKFMVYLQKENIIDESGMPKERFSAEFPKEGPSILRIQQVVRGDSAAYFCASSLYVLGSNTEAFFGQGTRLTVV.

The chain couples TRBV27 to TRBJ2-2, with D perhaps matching TRBD1 (5 bases). The length of the CDR3 is 16 residues. The V end lost 1 base, the J end lost 3 bases, and 12 bases lay between the germline ends. Germline loops: CDR1 MNHEY, CDR2 SMNVEV (reference sequence). The CDR3 DNA sequence: TGTGCCAGCAGTTTATGGACAAGACGGGACACCGGGGAGCTGTTTTTT. Its translation: CASSLWTRRDTGELFF.

The chain combines TRBV4-2 with TRBJ1-4; no definite D call. Trimming shortened V by 1 base and J by 0 bases, and 9 bases separated the two germline ends. Looked up from germline, CDR1 is LGHNA and CDR2 is YNFKEQ. The CDR3 covers 16 residues. The CDR3 protein is CASSQVKTSTNEKLFF. CDR3 nucleotide sequence: TGTGCCAGCAGCCAAGTTAAAACTTCAACTAATGAAAAACTGTTTTTT.